What follows are 22 T cell receptor beta chains derived from one specimen sequenced in a study of T-cell memory formation after mild COVID-19. One entry per CDR3 protein, called by TCRdb with MiXCR from the 5' RACE reads. The repertoire holds about 430,000 distinct CDR3 sequences, with 20% to 25% as singletons. The source material was PBMCs or a T cell subset sorted from them (not recorded which). These receptors were collected from an adult woman who had mild COVID-19 (a few samples of this study predate the infection). Cell type and time point are not known.

The chain couples TRBV7-2 to TRBJ2-5, with D unresolved. CDR3 length: 12 residues. Germline-derived CDR1 and CDR2 are SGHTA and FQGNSA. Deletions cut 5 bases from V and 4 bases from J, with 8 bases between. The CDR3 protein is CASSHGLETQYF. For the CDR3, the DNA is TGTGCCAGCAGCCATGGCCTAGAGACCCAGTACTTC. The complete variable domain, with remaining parts taken from reference TRBV7-2 and TRBJ2-5, reads GAGVSQSPSNKVTEKGKDVELRCDPISGHTALYWYRQSLGQGLEFLIYFQGNSAPDKSGLPSDRFSAERTGGSVSTLTIQRTQQEDSAVYLCASSHGLETQYFGPGTRLLVL.

The chain uses TRBV12-3 or TRBV12-4 and TRBJ1-1; unclear D gene. V was cut by 6 bases and J by 1 base, with 12 bases left in between. The CDR3 spans 14 residues. CDR3 sequence (DNA): TGTGCCAGCAGCCAGTTACAGACGAACACTGAAGCTTTCTTT. Translated: CASSQLQTNTEAFF.

This clonotype was counted between two and nine times. V and J are TRBV12-3 or TRBV12-4 and TRBJ2-1, with 14 positions matching TRBD2. The CDR3 consists of 17 residues. J gave up 0 bases and V 7 bases, and 5 bases lay outside the gene matches. CDR3 protein: CASTLGTSGSSYNEQFF. The CDR3, as DNA: TGTGCCAGCACCTTGGGGACTAGCGGGAGCTCCTACAATGAGCAGTTCTTC.

Only a few counts were recorded for this clonotype. The chain uses TRBV12-3 or TRBV12-4 and TRBJ1-2, with D uncertain. The CDR3 runs to 12 residues. Trimming left V 8 bases short and J 4 bases short, with 11 bases between. The CDR3 DNA reads TGTGCCAGCCGTGGACCAGGCTATGGCTACACCTTC. It encodes CASRGPGYGYTF.

This chain connects TRBV10-3 to TRBJ1-3; D remains ambiguous. The CDR3 is 14 amino acids. V was pared by 4 bases and J by 8 bases, with 15 bases between. The germline CDR1 and CDR2 sequences are ENHRY and SYGVKD. The CDR3 here is CAISGPGPGDTIYF. The CDR3 bases are TGTGCCATCAGTGGTCCCGGACCAGGAGACACCATATATTTT.

The V and J genes are TRBV14 and TRBJ1-1; D gene uncertain. This CDR3 spans 15 amino acids. V shed 0 bases and J shed 0 bases, with 8 bases lying between them. CDR1 is SGHDN, CDR2 FVKESK, per germline. In DNA, the CDR3 is TGTGCCAGCAGCCAAGATGCCGGGTTGAACACTGAAGCTTTCTTT. Translation gives CASSQDAGLNTEAFF. The full variable domain, rest sourced from reference TRBV14 and TRBJ1-1, is EAGVTQFPSHSVIEKGQTVTLRCDPISGHDNLYWYRRVMGKEIKFLLHFVKESKQDESGMPNNRFLAERTGGTYSTLKVQPAELEDSGVYFCASSQDAGLNTEAFFGQGTRLTVV.

This clonotype was recorded a few times. The chain links TRBV29-1 to TRBJ2-2; no clear D. Per germline, CDR1 SQVTM and CDR2 ANQGSEA. Trimming pared 0 bases from V and 1 base from J, leaving 6 bases between. The CDR3 has 14 residues. This CDR3 is CSVEDYLNTGELFF. The CDR3 DNA sequence: TGCAGCGTTGAAGATTACTTGAACACCGGGGAGCTGTTTTTT.

This clonotype was seen at least ten times. The rearrangement links TRBV7-2 to TRBJ2-4, with 9 bases aligning to TRBD2. Germline V lookup: CDR1 SGHTA, CDR2 FQGNSA. V was pared by 5 bases and J by 7 bases, with 6 bases of the junction left unmatched. CDR3 length equals 14 residues. The CDR3 loop reads CASSPLAGVNIQYF. Here the CDR3 DNA reads TGTGCCAGCAGCCCTTTAGCGGGAGTCAACATTCAGTACTTC. The full variable domain, rest sourced from reference TRBV7-2 and TRBJ2-4, is GAGVSQSPSNKVTEKGKDVELRCDPISGHTALYWYRQSLGQGLEFLIYFQGNSAPDKSGLPSDRFSAERTGGSVSTLTIQRTQQEDSAVYLCASSPLAGVNIQYFGAGTRLSVL.

This clonotype occurred a few times. The rearrangement links TRBV28 to TRBJ2-3; the D gene is possibly TRBD1 (6 bases). In germline, CDR1 is MDHEN, CDR2 SYDVKM. The CDR3 length is 14 residues. Deletions cut 6 bases from V and 5 bases from J, with 15 bases between. This chain's CDR3 is CASREDSYRDTQYF. In nucleotides, the CDR3 is TGTGCCAGCAGAGAGGACAGCTACAGAGATACGCAGTATTTT.

Written as DNA, the CDR3 is TGTGCCATCAGTGAGATGGCGGGGGCGAATTCACCCCTCCACTTT. Amino acid sequence: CAISEMAGANSPLHF. The rearrangement uses TRBV10-3 and TRBJ1-6, with D perhaps TRBD1 (6 bases). Trimming removed 2 bases from V and 7 bases from J, with 12 bases in between. The CDR3 covers 15 residues. Per germline, CDR1 ENHRY and CDR2 SYGVKD.

This clonotype has a handful of counts. The chain carries TRBV24-1 and TRBJ2-2, with D perhaps TRBD1 (6 bases). Looked up from germline, CDR1 is KGHDR and CDR2 is SFDVKD. Trimming shortened V by 3 bases and J by 5 bases, and 15 bases separated the two germline ends. The CDR3 runs 16 residues. CDR3 loop: CATSDPGTRATGELFF. The CDR3, as DNA: TGTGCCACCAGTGATCCAGGGACAAGAGCAACCGGGGAGCTGTTTTTT.

The chain links TRBV30 to TRBJ2-1; 10 bases line up with TRBD2. After removal of 4 bases from V and 8 bases from J, the junction contained 11 bases not matched to a gene. The CDR3 consists of 15 residues. Germline V lookup: CDR1 GTSNPN, CDR2 SVGIG (reference sequence). CDR3 amino acids: CAWKRLASGGDEQFF. DNA of the CDR3: TGTGCCTGGAAGCGCTTGGCTAGCGGGGGTGATGAGCAGTTCTTC.

The rearrangement uses TRBV20-1 and TRBJ2-3; D possibly matches TRBD1 or TRBD2 (5 bases each). The CDR3 length is 15 residues. The ends were cut back, 4 bases at V and 1 base at J, with 15 bases in the middle. Germline lookup yields CDR1 DFQATT and CDR2 SNEGSKA (reference sequence). CDR3 in DNA: TGCAGTGCTATCCCCTGGGGGACGCGCACAGATACGCAGTATTTT. Residues: CSAIPWGTRTDTQYF.

This chain links TRBV3-1 with TRBJ1-4; D remains unclear. CDR1 and CDR2 (germline): LGHDT, YNNKEL (reference sequence). The CDR3 has 14 residues. Trimming took off 2 bases at V and 4 bases at J, with 8 bases between the two ends. This chain's CDR3 is CASSQKRDNEKLFF. Written as DNA, the CDR3 is TGTGCCAGCAGCCAAAAGAGGGATAATGAAAAACTGTTTTTT.

This clonotype was observed a few times. V usage is TRBV24-1 and J usage is TRBJ2-5; the match to TRBD1 covers 9 bases. With V trimmed by 2 bases and J by 0 bases, 6 bases remained unmatched. This CDR3 region has 17 residues. Germline V lookup: CDR1 KGHDR, CDR2 SFDVKD. DNA for the CDR3: TGTGCCACCAGTGATTCCGGGACAGGGATGTACCAAGAGACCCAGTACTTC. The encoded protein is CATSDSGTGMYQETQYF.

This clonotype was observed a handful of times. J is TRBJ1-2 and V is TRBV10-3; D is uncertain. This CDR3 is 14 amino acids long. Per the germline V gene, CDR1 is ENHRY and CDR2 is SYGVKD. Trimming pared 0 bases from V and 2 bases from J, leaving 7 bases between. The CDR3 is CAISESRTNYGYTF. CDR3 DNA sequence: TGTGCCATCAGTGAGTCAAGGACCAACTATGGCTACACCTTC.

In its sample, this clonotype was seen a few times. The chain recombines TRBV5-1 with TRBJ1-2; a weak D match, TRBD1 (6 bases). V was pared by 0 bases and J by 4 bases, with 10 bases between. This CDR3 spans 14 amino acids. Germline V gene lookup returns CDR1 SGHRS and CDR2 YFSETQ. CDR3 bases: TGCGCCAGCAGCTTGGGATCAGGGGTCTATGGCTACACCTTC. This codes for CASSLGSGVYGYTF.

This clonotype was recorded a few times. This chain joins TRBV7-9 and TRBJ1-2, with unresolved D. The germline CDR1 and CDR2 sequences are SEHNR and FQNEAQ (reference sequence). This CDR3 has 14 residues. V lost 6 bases, J lost 2 bases, and 13 bases lay in between. The CDR3 is CASSSSGVNYGYTF. In nucleotides, the CDR3 is TGTGCCAGCAGTTCGAGCGGGGTCAACTATGGCTACACCTTC.

This clonotype was seen a few times. The V gene is TRBV5-1, the J gene TRBJ2-1; 13 bases fit TRBD2. The germline V gene has CDR1 SGHRS and CDR2 YFSETQ. The junction had 1 base not matched to a gene; V was cut back by 5 bases and J by 2 bases. The CDR3 extends over 15 amino acids. The CDR3 DNA follows: TGCGCCAGCAGTACTAGCGGGGGGGCCTACAATGAGCAGTTCTTC. Amino acids: CASSTSGGAYNEQFF.

This clonotype was counted only a few times. The V call is TRBV6-5, the J call TRBJ1-2, with D perhaps matching TRBD1 (6 bases). The V end lost 8 bases, the J end lost 4 bases, and 17 bases lay between the germline ends. Germline CDR1 reads MNHEY; CDR2 reads SVGAGI. CDR3 size: 14 residues. The CDR3 loop is CASHEGGRGYGYTF. Written as DNA, the CDR3 is TGTGCCAGCCACGAGGGGGGAAGAGGCTATGGCTACACCTTC.

The rearrangement uses TRBV6-2 or TRBV6-3 and TRBJ1-1; D may be TRBD1 (6 bases). Looked up from germline, CDR1 is MNHEY and CDR2 is SVGEGT. The CDR3 extends over 18 amino acids. Between the trimmed V and J ends, which lost 2 bases and 0 bases, there was a span of 19 bases. The CDR3 region has the DNA TGTGCCAGCAGTTACCCTCGACAGGACCGCTCCATGAACACTGAAGCTTTCTTT. Residues: CASSYPRQDRSMNTEAFF.

This chain connects TRBV6-4 to TRBJ2-1; D might be TRBD2 (7 bases). Per the germline V gene, CDR1 is MRHNA and CDR2 is SNTAGT. Deletions cut 2 bases from V and 9 bases from J, with 11 bases between. The CDR3 covers 13 residues. CDR3 bases: TGTGCCAGCAGTGACGGGGGGGCAGGTGAGCAGTTCTTC. Protein sequence: CASSDGGAGEQFF.